The clone carrying this T cell receptor beta chain occurred many times. J was trimmed by 6 bases and V by 8 bases; bases with no gene match: 10. Germline V gene lookup returns CDR1 LNHNV and CDR2 YYDKDF (reference sequence). The CDR3 is 14 amino acids. This entry is derived from a study of CD8 T cells in ankylosing spondylitis. Each CDR3 protein is one row after TCRdb ran MiXCR on the 5' RACE reads. The table lists some 240,000 distinct CDR3 sequences, approximately 20% of them singletons. The genes are TRBV15 and TRBJ1-1, with TRBD1 identical over 9 bases. The sequenced sample consisted of blood, either unsorted or a sorted T cell fraction (not recorded which). This clonotype was obtained from a male donor with ankylosing spondylitis or in good health (not recorded which). CDR3 sequence (DNA): TGTGCCACCTCCAGGCGGGACAGGGTCCCTGAAGCTTTCTTT. This encodes CATSRRDRVPEAFF.